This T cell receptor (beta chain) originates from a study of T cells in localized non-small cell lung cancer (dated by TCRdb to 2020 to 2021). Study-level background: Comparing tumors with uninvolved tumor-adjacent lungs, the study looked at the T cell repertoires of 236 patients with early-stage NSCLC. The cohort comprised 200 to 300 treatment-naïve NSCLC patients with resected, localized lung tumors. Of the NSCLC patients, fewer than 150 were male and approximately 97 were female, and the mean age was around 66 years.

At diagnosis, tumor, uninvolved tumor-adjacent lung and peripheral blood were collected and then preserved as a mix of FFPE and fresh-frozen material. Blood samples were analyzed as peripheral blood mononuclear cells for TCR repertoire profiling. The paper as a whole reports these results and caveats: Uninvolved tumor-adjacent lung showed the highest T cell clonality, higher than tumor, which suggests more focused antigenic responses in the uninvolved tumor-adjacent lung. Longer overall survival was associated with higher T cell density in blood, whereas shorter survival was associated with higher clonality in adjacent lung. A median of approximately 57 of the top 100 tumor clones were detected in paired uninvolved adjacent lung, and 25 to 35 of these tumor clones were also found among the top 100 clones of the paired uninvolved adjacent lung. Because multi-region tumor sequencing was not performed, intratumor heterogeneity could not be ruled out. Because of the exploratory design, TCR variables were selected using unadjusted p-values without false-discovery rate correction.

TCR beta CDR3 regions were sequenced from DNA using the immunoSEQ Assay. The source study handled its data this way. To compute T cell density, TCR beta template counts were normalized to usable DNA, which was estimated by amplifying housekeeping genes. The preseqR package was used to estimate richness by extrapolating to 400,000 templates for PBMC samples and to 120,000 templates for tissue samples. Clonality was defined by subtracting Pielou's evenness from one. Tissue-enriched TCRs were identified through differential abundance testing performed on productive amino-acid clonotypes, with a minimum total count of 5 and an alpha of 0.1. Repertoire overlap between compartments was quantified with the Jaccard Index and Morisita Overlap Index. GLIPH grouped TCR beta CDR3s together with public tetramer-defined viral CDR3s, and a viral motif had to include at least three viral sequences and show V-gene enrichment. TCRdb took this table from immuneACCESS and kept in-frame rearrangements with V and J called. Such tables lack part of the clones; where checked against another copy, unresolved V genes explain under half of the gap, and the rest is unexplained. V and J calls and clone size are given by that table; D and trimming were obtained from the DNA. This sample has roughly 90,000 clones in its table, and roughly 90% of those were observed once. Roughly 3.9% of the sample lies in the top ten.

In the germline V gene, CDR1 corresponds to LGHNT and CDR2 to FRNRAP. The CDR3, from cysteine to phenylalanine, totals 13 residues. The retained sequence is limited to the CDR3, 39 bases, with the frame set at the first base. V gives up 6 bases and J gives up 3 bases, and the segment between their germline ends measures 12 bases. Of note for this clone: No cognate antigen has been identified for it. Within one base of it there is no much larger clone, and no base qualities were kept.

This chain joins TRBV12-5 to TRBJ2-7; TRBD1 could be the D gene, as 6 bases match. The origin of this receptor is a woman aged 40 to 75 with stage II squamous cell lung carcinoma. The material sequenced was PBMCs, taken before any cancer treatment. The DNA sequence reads TGTGCTAGTGGCCTCACAGGGAACTACGAGCAGTACTTC. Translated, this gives CASGLTGNYEQYF.